What follows is one T cell receptor (beta chain) and its context. Its target is not known. This record belongs to a study of graft-versus-host responses after intestinal transplantation. Looking at the study overall: Transplants given to recipients were multivisceral, liver-intestinal, or isolated intestinal. Among the recipients, all got anti-thymocyte globulin induction and then tacrolimus and steroids for around three years. Study-level points and caveats: Some GvH clones appeared in ileal mucosa or blood before recipient bone marrow. Elevated graft-versus-host to host-versus-graft clonal ratios in allografts were recorded for patients with graft-donor T cell macrochimerism.

TCRdb keeps only in-frame clones here, not all; method: immunoSEQ multiplex PCR. The repertoire holds approximately 18,000 clones, with 95% as singletons. This CDR3 region has 15 residues. Germline V lookup: CDR1 KGHSH, CDR2 LQKENI. The V segment lost 3 bases and the J segment 5 bases; nucleotides outside the gene matches: 4. This material consisted of PBMCs, taken 23 days after intestinal transplant. The chain carries TRBV18 and TRBJ2-5; 12 nucleotides agree with TRBD2. This clonotype originated in a human patient who received an intestinal transplant, so some T cells may come from the graft donor. CDR3 bases: TGTGCCAGCTCACCCGAAGGACTAGCGGGGGAGACCCAGTACTTC. It is translated as CASSPEGLAGETQYF. The whole variable domain, remainder taken from reference TRBV18 and TRBJ2-5, is NAGVMQNPRHLVRRRGQEARLRCSPMKGHSHVYWYRQLPEEGLKFMVYLQKENIIDESGMPKERFSAEFPKEGPSILRIQQVVRGDSAAYFCASSPEGLAGETQYFGPGTRLLVL.